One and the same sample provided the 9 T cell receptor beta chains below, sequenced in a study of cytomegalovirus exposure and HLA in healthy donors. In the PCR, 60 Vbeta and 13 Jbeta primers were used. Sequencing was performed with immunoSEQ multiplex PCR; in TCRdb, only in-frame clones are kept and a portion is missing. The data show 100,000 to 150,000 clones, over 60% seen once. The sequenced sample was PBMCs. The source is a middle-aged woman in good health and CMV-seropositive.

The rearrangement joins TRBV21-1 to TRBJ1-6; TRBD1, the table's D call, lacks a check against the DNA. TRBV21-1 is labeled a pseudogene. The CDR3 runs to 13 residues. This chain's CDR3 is CASGGTGNSPLHF. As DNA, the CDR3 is TGTGCCAGCGGGGGGACAGGGAATTCACCCCTCCACTTT.

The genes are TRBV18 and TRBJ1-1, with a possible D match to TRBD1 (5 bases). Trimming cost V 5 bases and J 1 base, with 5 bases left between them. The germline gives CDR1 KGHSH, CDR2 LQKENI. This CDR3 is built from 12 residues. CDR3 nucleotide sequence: TGTGCCAGCTCAGGGGCGAACACTGAAGCTTTCTTT. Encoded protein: CASSGANTEAFF.

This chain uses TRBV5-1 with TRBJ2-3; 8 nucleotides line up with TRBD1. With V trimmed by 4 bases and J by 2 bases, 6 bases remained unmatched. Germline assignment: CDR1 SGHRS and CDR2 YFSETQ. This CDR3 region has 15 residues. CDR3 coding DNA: TGCGCCAGCAGCACCGGACAGGGAACCACAGATACGCAGTATTTT. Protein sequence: CASSTGQGTTDTQYF.

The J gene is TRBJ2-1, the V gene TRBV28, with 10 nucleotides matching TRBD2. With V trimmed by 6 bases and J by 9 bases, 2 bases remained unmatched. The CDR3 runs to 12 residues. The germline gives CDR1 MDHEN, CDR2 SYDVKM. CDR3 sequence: CASRLAGGEQFF. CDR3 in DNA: TGTGCCAGCAGGTTAGCGGGAGGTGAGCAGTTCTTC. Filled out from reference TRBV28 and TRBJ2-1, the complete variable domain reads DVKVTQSSRYLVKRTGEKVFLECVQDMDHENMFWYRQDPGLGLRLIYFSYDVKMKEKGDIPEGYSVSREKKERFSLILESASTNQTSMYLCASRLAGGEQFFGPGTRLTVL.

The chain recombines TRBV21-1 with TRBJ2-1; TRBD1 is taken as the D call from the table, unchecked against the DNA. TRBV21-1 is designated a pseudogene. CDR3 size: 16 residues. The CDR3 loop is CASSIFTGARANEQFF. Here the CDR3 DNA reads TGTGCCAGCAGCATCTTCACAGGGGCTCGGGCCAATGAGCAGTTCTTC.

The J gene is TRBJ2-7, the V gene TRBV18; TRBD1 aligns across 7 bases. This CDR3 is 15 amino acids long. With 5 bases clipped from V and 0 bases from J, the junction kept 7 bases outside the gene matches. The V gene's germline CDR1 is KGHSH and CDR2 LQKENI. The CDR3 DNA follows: TGTGCCAGCTCAATCGGGACAGATCGCTCCTACGAGCAGTACTTC. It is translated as CASSIGTDRSYEQYF.

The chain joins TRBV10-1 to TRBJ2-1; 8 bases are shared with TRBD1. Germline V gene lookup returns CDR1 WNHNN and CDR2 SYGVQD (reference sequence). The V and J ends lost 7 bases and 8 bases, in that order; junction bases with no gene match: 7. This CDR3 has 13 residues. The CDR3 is CASNIGQGDEQFF. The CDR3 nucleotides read TGCGCCAGCAACATTGGACAGGGCGATGAGCAGTTCTTC.

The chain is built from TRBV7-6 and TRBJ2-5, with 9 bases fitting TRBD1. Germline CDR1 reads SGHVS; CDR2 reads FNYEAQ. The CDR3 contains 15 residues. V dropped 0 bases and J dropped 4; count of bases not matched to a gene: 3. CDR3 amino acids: CASSLAGQGRETQYF. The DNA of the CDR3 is TGTGCCAGCAGCTTAGCGGGACAGGGAAGAGAGACCCAGTACTTC.

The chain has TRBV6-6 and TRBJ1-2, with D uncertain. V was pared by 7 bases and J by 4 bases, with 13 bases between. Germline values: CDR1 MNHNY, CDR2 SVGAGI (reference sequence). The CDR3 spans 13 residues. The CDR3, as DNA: TGTGCCAGCACCAACGGGTCTTTCTATGGCTACACCTTC. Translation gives CASTNGSFYGYTF.